These 32 T cell receptor beta chains came from one sample sequenced in a study of blood T cell repertoires in COVID-19. Some clones are missing from TCRdb's copy, which holds only in-frame ones; the method was immunoSEQ multiplex PCR. The top ten clones hold about 15% of a sample with about 69,000 clones, under 85% of them seen once. Sequencing used peripheral blood. Receptors were obtained from a man in his 60s with acute or convalescent COVID-19.

The chain couples TRBV18 to TRBJ2-2, with D unresolved. Looked up from germline, CDR1 is KGHSH and CDR2 is LQKENI. The CDR3 is made up of 13 amino acids. V was cut by 4 bases and J by 1 base, with 4 bases left in between. CDR3 amino acids: CASSLRNTGELFF. For the CDR3, the DNA is TGTGCCAGCTCACTGCGGAACACCGGGGAGCTGTTTTTT.

This clone was seen just once. The chain uses TRBV24-1 and TRBJ1-2; possible D gene TRBD1, 6 bases. Germline CDR1 and CDR2: KGHDR and SFDVKD. V shed 4 bases and J shed 10 bases, with 12 bases lying between them. The CDR3 has 12 amino acids. The CDR3 sequence: CATSDPGQSYTF. CDR3 nucleotides: TGTGCCACCAGTGACCCCGGACAGTCCTACACCTTC.

This clone appeared a few times. The DNA for the CDR3 is TGTGCCAGCAGCGGGGGACTAGCCGCCTACTACGAGCAGTACTTC. Protein: CASSGGLAAYYEQYF. The J gene is TRBJ2-7, the V gene TRBV5-6; 9 bases match TRBD2. The V and J ends lost 4 bases and 3 bases, in that order; junction bases with no gene match: 8. This CDR3 is built from 15 residues. CDR1 and CDR2 from the germline V gene are SGHDT and YYEEEE.

V usage is TRBV25-1 and J usage is TRBJ1-6; D is perhaps TRBD1 (5 bases). Trimming took off 1 base at V and 7 bases at J, with 11 bases between the two ends. Germline V gene sequence: CDR1 MGHDK, CDR2 SYGVNS. The CDR3 has 15 amino acids. The CDR3 bases are TGTGCCAGCAGTGAATTAGGGGCAGGCAATTCACCCCTCCACTTT. Protein product: CASSELGAGNSPLHF.

The chain combines TRBV30 with TRBJ1-2; D possibly corresponds to TRBD1 (6 bases). V lost 0 bases, J lost 8 bases, and 10 bases lay in between. Germline CDR1 reads GTSNPN; CDR2 reads SVGIG (reference sequence). The CDR3 has 12 residues. The CDR3 here is CAWSVGAGGYTF. CDR3 nucleotides: TGTGCCTGGAGTGTGGGGGCCGGCGGCTACACCTTC.

This clone showed up just a few times. The rearrangement joins TRBV7-9 to TRBJ2-1, with no clear D. Germline CDR1 reads SEHNR; CDR2 reads FQNEAQ (reference sequence). CDR3 length: 14 residues. Trimming removed 4 bases from V and 6 bases from J, with 13 bases in between. The CDR3 sequence: CASSSLSIANEQFF. In DNA, the CDR3 is TGTGCCAGCAGCTCCCTGAGTATCGCCAATGAGCAGTTCTTC.

This chain uses TRBV27 with TRBJ1-1, with 9 positions matching TRBD1. CDR3 length: 16 amino acids. Germline CDR1 MNHEY, CDR2 SMNVEV (reference sequence). V shed 7 bases, J shed 0 bases, and the junction held 9 bases outside the gene matches. The DNA of the CDR3 is TGTGCCAGCACTAAAAGGACAGGGGACATGAACACTGAAGCTTTCTTT. Amino acids: CASTKRTGDMNTEAFF.

The chain carries TRBV27 and TRBJ2-5, with TRBD2 matching 11 bases. The CDR3 extends over 22 amino acids. Trimming took 3 bases from V and 5 from J; bases not matched to a gene: 26. Per germline, CDR1 MNHEY and CDR2 SMNVEV (reference sequence). In nucleotides, the CDR3 is TGTGCCAGCAGTTTCAGCCCTCTCAATTTACTAGCGGGGGACCCACTTGGGGAGACCCAGTACTTC. Its translation: CASSFSPLNLLAGDPLGETQYF.

This clone was detected only a few times. The chain carries TRBV7-6 and TRBJ1-4, with TRBD1 identical over 8 bases. CDR1 and CDR2 from the germline V gene are SGHVS and FNYEAQ. This CDR3 has 14 amino acids. J was trimmed by 5 bases and V by 3 bases; bases with no gene match: 2. In DNA, the CDR3 is TGTGCCAGCAGCTTGGGGACAGGAAATGAAAAACTGTTTTTT. Translation gives CASSLGTGNEKLFF.

The chain combines TRBV6-2 or TRBV6-3 with TRBJ1-6; TRBD1 matches 10 bases. Trimming took 1 base from V and 6 from J; bases not matched to a gene: 0. This CDR3 has 15 amino acids. CDR1 MNHEY and CDR2 SVGEGT come from the germline V gene. Here the CDR3 DNA reads TGTGCCAGCAGTTACTGGACAGGGGGTAATTCACCCCTCCACTTT. Translated: CASSYWTGGNSPLHF.

This chain uses TRBV9 with TRBJ2-7, with TRBD2 matching 7 bases. The J segment lost 2 bases and the V segment lost 4 bases, leaving 6 bases of the junction unmatched. The CDR3 is made up of 14 amino acids. Looked up from germline, CDR1 is SGDLS and CDR2 is YYNGEE. For the CDR3, the DNA is TGTGCCAGCAGCTCTAGGGAGGGTGCCTACGAGCAGTACTTC. It codes for CASSSREGAYEQYF.

The chain has TRBV6-5 and TRBJ1-1, with unresolved D. The V end was cut by 7 bases, the J end by 2 bases, with 11 bases between. Germline CDR1 and CDR2: MNHEY and SVGAGI. The CDR3 contains 13 residues. In DNA form, the CDR3 reads TGTGCCAGCAACCCCCCAGGTAACACTGAAGCTTTCTTT. Its protein is CASNPPGNTEAFF.

This clone was seen only once. V is TRBV18 and J is TRBJ1-2; tentative D call: TRBD1 (5 bases). V shed 4 bases and J shed 6 bases, with 15 bases lying between them. Per the germline V gene, CDR1 is KGHSH and CDR2 is LQKENI. The CDR3 contains 14 residues. The CDR3 nucleotides are TGTGCCAGCTCACTCGTACGAGGGGAGGATGGCTACACCTTC. The encoded protein is CASSLVRGEDGYTF. Together with reference TRBV18 and TRBJ1-2, the CDR3 gives the full variable domain: NAGVMQNPRHLVRRRGQEARLRCSPMKGHSHVYWYRQLPEEGLKFMVYLQKENIIDESGMPKERFSAEFPKEGPSILRIQQVVRGDSAAYFCASSLVRGEDGYTFGSGTRLTVV.

J is TRBJ1-1 and V is TRBV7-3, with D perhaps matching TRBD1 (5 bases). Trimming shortened V by 5 bases and J by 5 bases, and 12 bases separated the two germline ends. CDR3 size: 13 residues. CDR1 SGHTA and CDR2 FQGTGA come from the germline V gene. The DNA of the CDR3 is TGTGCCAGCAGCAGGTCTGGGGGGACTGAAGCTTTCTTT. Residues: CASSRSGGTEAFF.

The V call is TRBV9, the J call TRBJ2-3; 11 bases are a match to TRBD1. Trimming removed 4 bases from V and 5 bases from J; junction bases left unmatched: 6. Germline CDR1 SGDLS, CDR2 YYNGEE. The CDR3 is 15 residues long. The CDR3 bases are TGTGCCAGCAGCCGGACAGGGGGCGCGGTAGATACGCAGTATTTT. Translation gives CASSRTGGAVDTQYF.

This clone was seen more than once but under ten times. The chain recombines TRBV4-1 with TRBJ1-1; 8 nucleotides align to TRBD1. Germline loops: CDR1 MGHRA, CDR2 YSYEKL. The ends lost 0 bases at V and 0 bases at J; junction bases unmatched: 6. The CDR3 is made up of 17 amino acids. Written as DNA, the CDR3 is TGCGCCAGCAGCCAAGATGGCAGGGGGCGGATGAACACTGAAGCTTTCTTT. Protein: CASSQDGRGRMNTEAFF.

The chain combines TRBV11-1 with TRBJ1-1; no clear D gene. Trimming pared 4 bases from V and 4 bases from J, leaving 4 bases between. Looked up from germline, CDR1 is SGHAT and CDR2 is FQDESV (reference sequence). The CDR3 is 11 amino acids. CDR3 residues: CASSSFTEAFF. The CDR3 nucleotides are TGTGCCAGCAGCTCCTTCACTGAAGCTTTCTTT.

This clone appeared a single time. The J gene is TRBJ2-3, the V gene TRBV6-2 or TRBV6-3; D perhaps matches TRBD2 (5 bases). The germline gives CDR1 MNHEY, CDR2 SVGEGT. Trimming shortened V by 2 bases and J by 0 bases, and 9 bases separated the two germline ends. The CDR3 spans 15 residues. CDR3 sequence reads: CASSYGGASTDTQYF. The CDR3 region has the DNA TGTGCCAGCAGTTACGGAGGAGCTAGCACAGATACGCAGTATTTT.

The V call is TRBV20-1, the J call TRBJ2-5, with TRBD2 matching over 8 bases. Germline loops: CDR1 DFQATT, CDR2 SNEGSKA (reference sequence). Trimming took 3 bases from V and 5 from J; bases not matched to a gene: 20. This CDR3 comprises 18 residues. The CDR3 nucleotides read TGCAGTGCTAGTATGTGGCGGGGGGATACCCGGACCGGGGAGACCCAGTACTTC. The encoded protein is CSASMWRGDTRTGETQYF.

This clone was seen a handful of times. This chain links TRBV3-1 (or the pseudogene TRBV3-2) with TRBJ1-1, with D unclear. V lost 1 base and J lost 3, with 12 bases in between. Germline CDR1 LGHDT, CDR2 YNNKEL (reference sequence). This CDR3 is built from 15 residues. The CDR3 is CASSQGVKRDTEAFF. The CDR3 DNA reads as TGTGCCAGCAGCCAAGGCGTAAAGAGGGACACTGAAGCTTTCTTT.

This rearrangement joins TRBV5-1 to TRBJ1-2; D possibly corresponds to TRBD1 (6 bases). Trimming removed 5 bases at V and 4 bases at J, with 15 bases between. From germline, CDR1 is SGHRS and CDR2 YFSETQ. The CDR3 contains 14 residues. The CDR3 coding sequence is TGCGCCAGCAGTTCAACAGGGTCTAGCTATGGCTACACCTTC. Amino acid sequence: CASSSTGSSYGYTF. Full variable domain (missing parts from reference TRBV5-1 and TRBJ1-2): KAGVTQTPRYLIKTRGQQVTLSCSPISGHRSVSWYQQTPGQGLQFLFEYFSETQRNKGNFPGRFSGRQFSNSRSEMNVSTLELGDSALYLCASSSTGSSYGYTFGSGTRLTVV.

The chain uses TRBV5-1 and TRBJ1-5; 7 bases align to TRBD1. V gave up 3 bases and J gave up 0 bases; unmatched junction bases: 12. The germline CDR1 and CDR2 sequences are SGHRS and YFSETQ. CDR3 size: 18 residues. For the CDR3, the DNA is TGCGCCAGCAGCTACGAGGACAGGAGACGACGTAGCAATCAGCCCCAGCATTTT. Residues: CASSYEDRRRRSNQPQHF.

The V gene is TRBV7-9, the J gene TRBJ1-2; TRBD1 aligns across 8 bases. V dropped 1 base and J dropped 4; count of bases not matched to a gene: 5. The CDR3 sequence is 15 residues long. CDR1 is SEHNR, CDR2 FQNEAQ, per germline (reference sequence). The CDR3: CASSLGGTGGYGYTF. DNA of the CDR3: TGTGCCAGCAGCTTAGGGGGGACAGGCGGCTATGGCTACACCTTC.

The genes are TRBV2 and TRBJ1-4; D is uncertain. This CDR3 region has 14 residues. V gave up 8 bases and J gave up 0 bases, with 10 bases separating them. Germline-derived CDR1 and CDR2 are SNHLY and FYNNEI. In DNA form, the CDR3 reads TGTGCCAGCCGCCGCACTTCAACTAATGAAAAACTGTTTTTT. It specifies CASRRTSTNEKLFF. Variable domain in full (rest from reference TRBV2 and TRBJ1-4): EPEVTQTPSHQVTQMGQEVILRCVPISNHLYFYWYRQILGQKVEFLVSFYNNEISEKSEIFDDQFSVERPDGSNFTLKIRSTKLEDSAMYFCASRRTSTNEKLFFGSGTQLSVL.

The chain joins TRBV15 to TRBJ1-2, with D perhaps matching TRBD1 (5 bases). The CDR3 has 16 residues. With 1 base removed from V and 5 bases from J, the gap between germline ends came to 17 bases. The V gene's germline CDR1 is LNHNV and CDR2 YYDKDF (reference sequence). The CDR3 DNA reads TGTGCCACCAGCAGAGGCCGGAGGGACGGTCTGTATGGCTACACCTTC. Its protein is CATSRGRRDGLYGYTF. Together with reference TRBV15 and TRBJ1-2, the CDR3 gives the full variable domain: DAMVIQNPRYQVTQFGKPVTLSCSQTLNHNVMYWYQQKSSQAPKLLFHYYDKDFNNEADTPDNFQSRRPNTSFCFLDIRSPGLGDTAMYLCATSRGRRDGLYGYTFGSGTRLTVV.

V and J are TRBV7-8 and TRBJ1-3; tentative D call: TRBD1 (6 bases). V lost 2 bases and J 2 bases, leaving 10 bases between the germline ends. The CDR3 covers 15 residues. Per germline, CDR1 SGHVS and CDR2 FQNEAQ. The CDR3 DNA sequence: TGTGCCAGCAGCTTACGGACAGAGACTGGAAACACCATATATTTT. This gives the protein CASSLRTETGNTIYF.

V is TRBV6-5 and J is TRBJ1-4, with 8 nucleotides matching TRBD1. Germline loops: CDR1 MNHEY, CDR2 SVGAGI. CDR3 size: 16 residues. V trimming: 0 bases; J trimming: 8 bases; junction bases outside the gene matches: 8. This chain's CDR3 is CASSYSFQGAGEKLFF. In DNA, the CDR3 is TGTGCCAGCAGTTACTCGTTTCAGGGGGCGGGAGAAAAACTGTTTTTT.

CDR3 loop: CASTRTGTPNEKLFF. CDR3 sequence (DNA): TGCGCCAGCACCCGAACCGGGACACCGAATGAAAAACTGTTTTTT. The chain employs TRBV5-1 and TRBJ1-4, with D perhaps TRBD1 (6 bases). CDR3 size: 15 residues. V lost 6 bases and J lost 5, with 17 bases in between. Germline V gene sequence: CDR1 SGHRS, CDR2 YFSETQ.

The V and J genes are TRBV9 and TRBJ2-7; a weak D match, TRBD1 (5 bases). The V end lost 3 bases, the J end lost 3 bases, and 13 bases lay between the germline ends. The CDR3 covers 14 residues. CDR1 SGDLS and CDR2 YYNGEE come from the germline V gene. CDR3: CASSAGQFNYEQYF. CDR3 nucleotide sequence: TGTGCCAGCAGCGCCGGACAATTTAACTACGAGCAGTACTTC.

The CDR3 sequence: CASSLAGQVKNIQYF. The DNA of the CDR3 is TGTGCCAGCAGCTTAGCCGGACAGGTCAAAAACATTCAGTACTTC. V is TRBV7-8 and J is TRBJ2-4; 7 positions agree with TRBD1. Germline assignment: CDR1 SGHVS and CDR2 FQNEAQ. V shed 0 bases and J 3 bases; nucleotides not matched to a gene: 2. The CDR3 contains 15 residues.

The V and J genes are TRBV29-1 and TRBJ1-1; D may be TRBD1 (5 bases). Germline lookup yields CDR1 SQVTM and CDR2 ANQGSEA. This CDR3 contains 11 residues. V gave up 4 bases and J gave up 6 bases, with 9 bases separating them. The CDR3: CSVGQGSEAFF. The CDR3 DNA follows: TGCAGCGTTGGGCAGGGATCTGAAGCTTTCTTT.

The chain has TRBV3-1 (or the pseudogene TRBV3-2) and TRBJ1-2; tentative D call: TRBD1 (6 bases). CDR1 and CDR2 from the germline V gene are LGHDT and YNNKEL (reference sequence). This CDR3 has 12 residues. V was pared by 6 bases and J by 4 bases, with 9 bases between. CDR3 in DNA: TGTGCCAGCAGACAGGGAGCCTATGGCTACACCTTC. It codes for CASRQGAYGYTF.